Listed below are T cell receptor beta chains from one sample, sequenced in a study of OX40 agonist ivuxolimab in advanced cancers. Measured with immunoSEQ multiplex PCR; TCRdb has only the in-frame clones, and not every one. The data contain approximately 58,000 clones, approximately 89% of them singletons. The sequencing used CD4+ or CD8+ T cells sorted from blood, collected in a trial of the OX40 agonist ivuxolimab. These receptors all stem from an adult with an advanced solid tumor such as melanoma, head and neck, liver or kidney cancer. Each CDR3 is given with its conserved first and last residue. The order of the fields is D gene, J gene, V gene, clone size, CDR3 protein, CDR3 DNA. A D gene is named only where the DNA matches it firmly. Clone size, where shown, is once, few, many, or a class for clones that have expanded.

d_gene: TRBD1
j_gene: TRBJ2-7
v_gene: TRBV7-8
abundance: .
CDR3aa: CASSSRGGTGPYEQYF
CDR3nt: TGTGCCAGCAGCTCGAGGGGTGGGACAGGCCCCTACGAGCAGTACTTC

d_gene: .
j_gene: TRBJ1-4
v_gene: TRBV6-1
abundance: .
CDR3aa: CASSGLNEKLFF
CDR3nt: TGTGCCAGTTCGGGACTCAACGAAAAACTGTTTTTT

d_gene: .
j_gene: TRBJ2-7
v_gene: TRBV10-3
abundance: .
CDR3aa: CAISESVYEQYF
CDR3nt: TGTGCCATCAGTGAGTCGGTTTACGAGCAGTACTTC

d_gene: TRBD1
j_gene: TRBJ1-4
v_gene: TRBV6-7
abundance: once
CDR3aa: CASSYPDRDPPTNEKLFF
CDR3nt: TGTGCCAGCAGTTACCCGGACAGGGATCCCCCAACTAATGAAAAACTGTTTTTT

d_gene: .
j_gene: TRBJ1-5
v_gene: TRBV6-5
abundance: .
CDR3aa: CASTMTGEYNQPQHF
CDR3nt: TGTGCCAGCACTATGACAGGAGAATACAATCAGCCCCAGCATTTT

d_gene: TRBD2
j_gene: TRBJ2-7
v_gene: TRBV5-4
abundance: .
CDR3aa: CASSGGPGTSSYEQYF
CDR3nt: TGTGCCAGCAGCGGAGGACCCGGGACTAGCTCCTACGAGCAGTACTTC

d_gene: TRBD1
j_gene: TRBJ1-1
v_gene: TRBV5-1
abundance: .
CDR3aa: CASKSTGGVEAFF
CDR3nt: TGCGCCAGCAAGTCGACAGGGGGTGTTGAAGCTTTCTTT

d_gene: .
j_gene: TRBJ2-1
v_gene: TRBV5-4
abundance: .
CDR3aa: CASSSDYSYNEQFF
CDR3nt: TGTGCCAGCAGCTCGGACTATTCCTACAATGAGCAGTTCTTC

d_gene: .
j_gene: TRBJ2-1
v_gene: TRBV27
abundance: .
CDR3aa: CASSPRGDEQFF
CDR3nt: TGTGCCAGCAGTCCGAGGGGGGATGAGCAGTTCTTC

d_gene: .
j_gene: TRBJ1-2
v_gene: TRBV6-1
abundance: .
CDR3aa: CASSSDGYTF
CDR3nt: TGTGCCAGCAGTTCGGATGGCTACACCTTC

d_gene: .
j_gene: TRBJ1-1
v_gene: TRBV4-1
abundance: .
CDR3aa: CASSVLRRGDTEAFF
CDR3nt: TGCGCCAGCAGCGTCCTAAGGCGGGGAGACACTGAAGCTTTCTTT

d_gene: .
j_gene: TRBJ2-3
v_gene: TRBV20-1
abundance: once
CDR3aa: CSLPLLNTQYF
CDR3nt: TGCAGCCTCCCCCTACTCAATACGCAGTATTTT

d_gene: TRBD2
j_gene: TRBJ2-3
v_gene: TRBV6-1
abundance: .
CDR3aa: CASSGTSGEGTDTQYF
CDR3nt: TGTGCCAGCAGTGGGACTAGCGGAGAGGGCACAGATACGCAGTATTTT

d_gene: .
j_gene: TRBJ2-1
v_gene: TRBV5-4
abundance: .
CDR3aa: CASSPPYINEQFF
CDR3nt: TGTGCCAGCAGCCCGCCATACATTAATGAGCAGTTCTTC

d_gene: .
j_gene: TRBJ2-5
v_gene: TRBV11-2
abundance: .
CDR3aa: CASRSGWRPPQGGTQYF
CDR3nt: TGTGCCAGCAGATCCGGTTGGCGGCCTCCTCAGGGTGGGACCCAGTACTTC

d_gene: TRBD1
j_gene: TRBJ2-1
v_gene: TRBV7-6
abundance: .
CDR3aa: CASSLDGETGAYNEQFF
CDR3nt: TGTGCCAGCAGCTTAGACGGTGAGACAGGGGCCTACAATGAGCAGTTCTTC

d_gene: .
j_gene: TRBJ2-3
v_gene: TRBV10-1
abundance: .
CDR3aa: CASSESGDRTDTQYF
CDR3nt: TGCGCCAGCAGTGAGTCGGGGGACCGCACAGATACGCAGTATTTT

d_gene: TRBD2
j_gene: TRBJ2-2
v_gene: TRBV28
abundance: once
CDR3aa: CASTHIRGVGTGELFF
CDR3nt: TGTGCCAGCACCCATATACGGGGGGTGGGCACCGGGGAGCTGTTTTTT

d_gene: TRBD1
j_gene: TRBJ2-1
v_gene: TRBV9
abundance: .
CDR3aa: CASSAPQGTGVRNEQFF
CDR3nt: TGTGCCAGCAGCGCTCCCCAGGGGACAGGGGTTAGGAATGAGCAGTTCTTC

d_gene: .
j_gene: TRBJ1-1
v_gene: TRBV5-1
abundance: .
CDR3aa: CASSHGGYTEAFF
CDR3nt: TGCGCCAGCAGCCATGGAGGATACACTGAAGCTTTCTTT

d_gene: TRBD2
j_gene: TRBJ2-1
v_gene: TRBV2
abundance: .
CDR3aa: CASKASGSPSSYNEQFF
CDR3nt: TGTGCCAGCAAGGCTAGCGGGAGTCCGAGCTCCTACAATGAGCAGTTCTTC

d_gene: TRBD1
j_gene: TRBJ2-2
v_gene: TRBV27
abundance: .
CDR3aa: CASSLPGQQPGELFF
CDR3nt: TGTGCCAGCAGCCTCCCGGGACAGCAACCCGGGGAGCTGTTTTTT

d_gene: TRBD2
j_gene: TRBJ2-3
v_gene: TRBV2
abundance: .
CDR3aa: CASSTSGRITDTQYF
CDR3nt: TGTGCCAGCTCAACTAGCGGGCGCATCACAGATACGCAGTATTTT

d_gene: .
j_gene: TRBJ2-1
v_gene: TRBV6-1
abundance: .
CDR3aa: CASITEGEGREFF
CDR3nt: TGTGCCAGCATCACGGAAGGAGAGGGGCGAGAGTTCTTC

d_gene: .
j_gene: TRBJ1-6
v_gene: TRBV27
abundance: .
CDR3aa: CASSLVGIRNSPLHF
CDR3nt: TGTGCCAGCAGTTTGGTCGGGATCAGGAATTCACCCCTCCACTTT

d_gene: TRBD2
j_gene: TRBJ2-2
v_gene: TRBV27
abundance: .
CDR3aa: CASSLGLAGAGELFF
CDR3nt: TGTGCCAGCAGCCTTGGACTAGCGGGAGCCGGGGAGCTGTTTTTT

d_gene: .
j_gene: TRBJ1-5
v_gene: TRBV4-1
abundance: once
CDR3aa: CASSQDETGLGQPQHF
CDR3nt: TGCGCCAGCAGCCAAGATGAAACAGGGTTGGGCCAGCCCCAGCATTTT

d_gene: TRBD1
j_gene: TRBJ2-3
v_gene: TRBV9
abundance: .
CDR3aa: CASRAGGTDTQYF
CDR3nt: TGTGCCAGCAGAGCAGGGGGAACAGATACGCAGTATTTT

d_gene: .
j_gene: TRBJ2-1
v_gene: TRBV27
abundance: .
CDR3aa: CASSPSGPPIPQFF
CDR3nt: TGTGCCAGCAGTCCCTCGGGCCCCCCTATTCCCCAGTTCTTC

d_gene: .
j_gene: TRBJ1-5
v_gene: TRBV6-5
abundance: .
CDR3aa: CASSYSSRPFNQPQHF
CDR3nt: TGTGCCAGCAGTTACTCATCTCGGCCCTTTAATCAGCCCCAGCATTTT

d_gene: .
j_gene: TRBJ2-1
v_gene: TRBV2
abundance: once
CDR3aa: CASSGFGGDISYNEQFF
CDR3nt: TGTGCCAGCAGTGGGTTTGGGGGGGACATCTCCTACAATGAGCAGTTCTTC

d_gene: TRBD2
j_gene: TRBJ2-3
v_gene: TRBV4-3
abundance: few
CDR3aa: CASSQDGPSGSTDTQYF
CDR3nt: TGCGCCAGCAGCCAAGATGGCCCTAGCGGCAGCACAGATACGCAGTATTTT

d_gene: .
j_gene: TRBJ2-5
v_gene: TRBV27
abundance: .
CDR3aa: CASRKGLETQYF
CDR3nt: TGTGCCAGCAGAAAGGGGCTAGAGACCCAGTACTTC

d_gene: TRBD2
j_gene: TRBJ2-1
v_gene: TRBV4-3
abundance: .
CDR3aa: CASSQEPASGDNEQFF
CDR3nt: TGCGCCAGCAGCCAAGAACCGGCTAGCGGGGACAATGAGCAGTTCTTC

d_gene: .
j_gene: TRBJ2-7
v_gene: TRBV28
abundance: .
CDR3aa: CASSSDSSYEQYF
CDR3nt: TGTGCCAGCAGTTCGGACAGTTCCTACGAGCAGTACTTC

d_gene: TRBD2
j_gene: TRBJ2-7
v_gene: TRBV7-9
abundance: few
CDR3aa: CASSFASGRYEQYF
CDR3nt: TGTGCCAGCAGCTTTGCTAGCGGGAGGTACGAGCAGTACTTC

d_gene: .
j_gene: TRBJ2-2
v_gene: TRBV5-8
abundance: .
CDR3aa: CASSLGTANTGELFF
CDR3nt: TGTGCCAGCAGCCTCGGGACTGCGAACACCGGGGAGCTGTTTTTT

d_gene: .
j_gene: TRBJ2-7
v_gene: TRBV28
abundance: .
CDR3aa: CASSPQGFYEQYF
CDR3nt: TGTGCCAGCAGCCCACAGGGCTTCTACGAGCAGTACTTC

d_gene: .
j_gene: TRBJ2-5
v_gene: TRBV6-1
abundance: .
CDR3aa: CASSEFRPFRAVAARETQYF
CDR3nt: TGTGCCAGCAGTGAGTTCCGACCGTTTAGGGCAGTGGCCGCCCGCGAGACCCAGTACTTC

d_gene: TRBD2
j_gene: TRBJ2-7
v_gene: TRBV6-5
abundance: .
CDR3aa: CASSSTSGGVYEQYF
CDR3nt: TGTGCCAGCAGTTCGACTAGCGGGGGGGTTTACGAGCAGTACTTC

d_gene: TRBD1
j_gene: TRBJ1-2
v_gene: TRBV28
abundance: once
CDR3aa: CASSYPTSGTDLLRYGYTF
CDR3nt: TGTGCCAGCAGTTACCCTACAAGCGGGACAGACTTGTTACGCTATGGCTACACCTTC

d_gene: .
j_gene: TRBJ2-2
v_gene: TRBV4-2
abundance: .
CDR3aa: CASSQDLTGRSGELFF
CDR3nt: TGTGCCAGCAGCCAAGACCTGACCGGAAGGAGCGGGGAGCTGTTTTTT

d_gene: .
j_gene: TRBJ1-1
v_gene: TRBV7-6
abundance: medium-sized
CDR3aa: CASSTDPQMNTEAFF
CDR3nt: TGTGCCAGCAGCACAGACCCACAGATGAACACTGAAGCTTTCTTT

d_gene: TRBD2
j_gene: TRBJ2-3
v_gene: TRBV7-2
abundance: many
CDR3aa: CASSLGLAADTQYF
CDR3nt: TGTGCCAGCAGCTTAGGACTAGCCGCAGATACGCAGTATTTT

d_gene: .
j_gene: TRBJ1-1
v_gene: TRBV5-6
abundance: .
CDR3aa: CASSQYIQVTEAFF
CDR3nt: TGTGCCAGCAGCCAGTACATACAGGTAACTGAAGCTTTCTTT

d_gene: .
j_gene: TRBJ1-2
v_gene: TRBV28
abundance: .
CDR3aa: CASSLVVSGDGFNYGYTF
CDR3nt: TGTGCCAGCAGTTTGGTAGTTTCTGGGGACGGTTTTAACTATGGCTACACCTTC

d_gene: .
j_gene: TRBJ1-3
v_gene: TRBV28
abundance: .
CDR3aa: CASSLTGSSGNTIYF
CDR3nt: TGTGCCAGCAGTTTAACGGGCAGCTCTGGAAACACCATATATTTT

d_gene: .
j_gene: TRBJ2-3
v_gene: TRBV5-1
abundance: .
CDR3aa: CASRPRVSGATDTQYF
CDR3nt: TGCGCCAGCAGGCCACGGGTTTCGGGTGCGACCGATACGCAGTATTTT

d_gene: TRBD1
j_gene: TRBJ2-7
v_gene: TRBV11-3
abundance: .
CDR3aa: CASSLDRDSNYEQYF
CDR3nt: TGTGCCAGCAGCTTAGACCGGGACAGCAACTACGAGCAGTACTTC

d_gene: TRBD2
j_gene: TRBJ2-1
v_gene: TRBV10-3
abundance: .
CDR3aa: CAISEGSGGYGNEQFF
CDR3nt: TGTGCCATCAGTGAAGGTTCGGGGGGTTACGGCAATGAGCAGTTCTTC

d_gene: TRBD2
j_gene: TRBJ2-5
v_gene: TRBV27
abundance: once
CDR3aa: CASSGLAGEETQYF
CDR3nt: TGTGCCAGCAGTGGACTAGCGGGAGAAGAGACCCAGTACTTC

d_gene: TRBD1
j_gene: TRBJ2-7
v_gene: TRBV6-1
abundance: .
CDR3aa: CASSPGTGLYEQYF
CDR3nt: TGTGCCAGCAGTCCCGGGACAGGGCTTTACGAGCAGTACTTC

d_gene: TRBD2
j_gene: TRBJ2-1
v_gene: TRBV15
abundance: .
CDR3aa: CATSIGGGDAEQFF
CDR3nt: TGTGCCACCAGCATCGGGGGAGGGGACGCTGAGCAGTTCTTC

d_gene: .
j_gene: TRBJ2-1
v_gene: TRBV4-1
abundance: .
CDR3aa: CASSHEGSAYNEQFF
CDR3nt: TGCGCCAGCAGCCATGAGGGGTCAGCCTACAATGAGCAGTTCTTC

d_gene: .
j_gene: TRBJ1-2
v_gene: TRBV4-1
abundance: .
CDR3aa: CASSQERVSNYGYTF
CDR3nt: TGCGCCAGCAGCCAAGAAAGGGTATCGAACTATGGCTACACCTTC

d_gene: TRBD1
j_gene: TRBJ1-1
v_gene: TRBV4-1
abundance: .
CDR3aa: CASSQMTGRNTEAFF
CDR3nt: TGCGCCAGCAGCCAAATGACAGGGAGGAACACTGAAGCTTTCTTT

d_gene: .
j_gene: TRBJ1-5
v_gene: TRBV28
abundance: .
CDR3aa: CASSFVRPSLDQPQHF
CDR3nt: TGTGCCAGCAGTTTCGTCCGGCCGAGCTTAGATCAGCCCCAGCATTTT

d_gene: .
j_gene: TRBJ2-7
v_gene: TRBV10-3
abundance: .
CDR3aa: CAISDETGSPYEQYF
CDR3nt: TGTGCCATCAGTGACGAGACAGGATCCCCCTACGAGCAGTACTTC

d_gene: TRBD1
j_gene: TRBJ2-7
v_gene: TRBV7-7
abundance: .
CDR3aa: CASSPGTGDFDEQYF
CDR3nt: TGTGCCAGCAGCCCCGGGACAGGGGATTTCGACGAGCAGTACTTC

d_gene: TRBD2
j_gene: TRBJ2-3
v_gene: TRBV5-8
abundance: .
CDR3aa: CASSPRLREEFADTQYF
CDR3nt: TGTGCCAGCAGCCCACGATTGCGGGAGGAATTTGCAGATACGCAGTATTTT